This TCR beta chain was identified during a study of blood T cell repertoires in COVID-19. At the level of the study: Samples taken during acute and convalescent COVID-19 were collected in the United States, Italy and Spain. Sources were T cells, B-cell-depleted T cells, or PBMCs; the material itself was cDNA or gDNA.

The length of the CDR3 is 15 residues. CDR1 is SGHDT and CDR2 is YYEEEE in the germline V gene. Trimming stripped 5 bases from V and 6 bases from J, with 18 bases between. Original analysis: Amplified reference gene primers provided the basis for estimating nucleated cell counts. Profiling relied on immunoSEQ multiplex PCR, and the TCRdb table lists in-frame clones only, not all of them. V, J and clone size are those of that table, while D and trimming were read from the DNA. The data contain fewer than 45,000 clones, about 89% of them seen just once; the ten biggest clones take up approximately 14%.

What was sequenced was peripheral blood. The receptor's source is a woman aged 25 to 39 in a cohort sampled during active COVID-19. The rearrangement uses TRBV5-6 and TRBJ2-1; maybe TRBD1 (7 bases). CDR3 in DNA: TGTGCCAGCAGTACCCACAGGGGAGCGGGCAATGAGCAGTTCTTC. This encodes CASSTHRGAGNEQFF. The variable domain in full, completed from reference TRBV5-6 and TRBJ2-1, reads DAGVTQSPTHLIKTRGQQVTLRCSPKSGHDTVSWYQQALGQGPQFIFQYYEEEERQRGNFPDRFSGHQFPNYSSELNVNALLLGDSALYLCASSTHRGAGNEQFFGPGTRLTVL.